One and the same sample provided the 30 T cell receptor beta chains below, sequenced in a study of blood T cell repertoires in COVID-19. Clones were read by immunoSEQ multiplex PCR, and TCRdb kept only the in-frame ones, dropping some. The sample lists approximately 150,000 clones, around 80% occurring once. The sequenced material came from peripheral blood. The origin of the receptors is a woman aged 50 to 60 in a cohort sampled during active or convalescent COVID-19.

This rearrangement joins TRBV18 to TRBJ1-5; D is unresolved. V was cut by 4 bases and J by 5 bases, with 12 bases left in between. Per the germline V gene, CDR1 is KGHSH and CDR2 is LQKENI. CDR3 length: 14 amino acids. The CDR3 loop is CASSRRAGDQPQHF. The CDR3 bases are TGTGCCAGCTCACGGAGGGCTGGAGATCAGCCCCAGCATTTT.

This clone was counted only a few times. V and J are TRBV7-2 and TRBJ1-2, with D possibly being TRBD1 (5 bases). This CDR3 region has 13 residues. V lost 2 bases and J lost 7, with 11 bases in between. Germline V gene data show CDR1 as SGHTA and CDR2 as FQGNSA. DNA of the CDR3: TGTGCCAGCAGCTTAATGGGGCTTAGTGGCTACACCTTC. Protein product: CASSLMGLSGYTF.

This clone was seen a few times. The rearrangement links TRBV5-1 to TRBJ1-2; tentatively, D is TRBD1 (5 bases). Trimming removed 5 bases from V and 3 bases from J, with 11 bases in between. Germline lookup yields CDR1 SGHRS and CDR2 YFSETQ. The CDR3 spans 13 residues. The chain's CDR3 is CASRFGADYGYTF. The CDR3, as DNA: TGCGCCAGCAGGTTTGGGGCAGACTATGGCTACACCTTC.

The V and J genes are TRBV7-2 and TRBJ2-3, with D hard to call. CDR3 length: 15 residues. CDR1 is SGHTA and CDR2 is FQGNSA in the germline V gene. The V gene lost 3 bases and the J gene lost 0 bases, with 10 bases spanning the gap. The CDR3 nucleotides read TGTGCCAGCAGCTTCTCCGTCCCTAGCACAGATACGCAGTATTTT. This codes for CASSFSVPSTDTQYF.

The chain combines TRBV6-4 with TRBJ1-1; no clear D gene. Trimming stripped 6 bases from V and 4 bases from J, with 12 bases between. The CDR3 is 13 amino acids. Germline CDR1 MRHNA, CDR2 SNTAGT. The CDR3 protein is CASRFGEGTEAFF. CDR3 DNA sequence: TGTGCCAGCAGGTTCGGAGAGGGCACTGAAGCTTTCTTT.

This clone showed up just once. The chain uses TRBV6-1 and TRBJ1-2; tentative D call: TRBD1 (6 bases). Germline V gives CDR1 MNHNS, CDR2 SASEGT. Between the trimmed V and J ends, which lost 2 bases and 8 bases, there was a span of 18 bases. The CDR3 sequence is 15 residues long. The CDR3 spells CASSEPGTGTRGYTF. The CDR3 DNA reads as TGTGCCAGCAGTGAACCTGGAACCGGGACACGCGGCTACACCTTC.

The rearrangement uses TRBV13 and TRBJ1-2, with D unresolved. V lost 4 bases to trimming and J lost 8 bases, with 14 bases between them. This CDR3 has 13 residues. CDR1 is PRHDT, CDR2 FYEKMQ, per germline (reference sequence). The CDR3 loop reads CASSSEGHRGYTF. The CDR3 region has the DNA TGTGCCAGCAGCTCCGAGGGCCACCGCGGCTACACCTTC. Combining the CDR3 with reference TRBV13 and TRBJ1-2 gives the whole variable domain AAGVIQSPRHLIKEKRETATLKCYPIPRHDTVYWYQQGPGQDPQFLISFYEKMQSDKGSIPDRFSAQQFSDYHSELNMSSLELGDSALYFCASSSEGHRGYTFGSGTRLTVV.

Remarks on this clone: Other DNA sequences in this specimen translate into the identical CDR3. The chain carries TRBV7-2 and TRBJ1-4; TRBD1 might be the D (5 bases). V gave up 1 base and J gave up 9 bases, with 15 bases separating them. Germline loops: CDR1 SGHTA, CDR2 FQGNSA. This CDR3 comprises 15 residues. CDR3 loop: CASSLGTGGGKKLFF. CDR3 sequence (DNA): TGTGCCAGCAGCTTAGGAACCGGGGGGGGGAAAAAACTGTTTTTT.

V usage is TRBV11-2 and J usage is TRBJ2-5; maybe TRBD2 (6 bases). Germline-derived CDR1 and CDR2 are SGHAT and FQNNGV. Trimming stripped 2 bases from V and 3 bases from J, with 7 bases between. The CDR3 is 13 residues long. The CDR3, as DNA: TGTGCCAGCAGCTTAAGGAGGGAAGAGACCCAGTACTTC. This encodes CASSLRREETQYF.

This chain connects TRBV24-1 to TRBJ2-1; the match to TRBD2 covers 9 bases. Germline V lookup: CDR1 KGHDR, CDR2 SFDVKD. With V trimmed by 9 bases and J by 6 bases, 5 bases remained unmatched. The CDR3 consists of 13 residues. The CDR3 sequence: CATQSSGVNEQFF. CDR3 DNA sequence: TGTGCCACCCAGTCTAGCGGGGTCAATGAGCAGTTCTTC.

The V and J genes are TRBV18 and TRBJ1-6, with a tentative D call TRBD1 (5 bases). CDR1 and CDR2 from the germline V gene are KGHSH and LQKENI. The V end was cut by 2 bases, the J end by 7 bases, with 12 bases between. The CDR3 has 15 residues. The CDR3 is CASSPNRGNNSPLHF. The CDR3 coding sequence is TGTGCCAGCTCACCAAATCGGGGGAACAATTCACCCCTCCACTTT.

The CDR3 loop is CASSPPGGSDTGELFF. DNA of the CDR3: TGTGCCAGCTCACCCCCAGGGGGCTCGGACACCGGGGAGCTGTTTTTT. This chain joins TRBV18 and TRBJ2-2, with 8 bases matching TRBD1. The CDR3 contains 16 residues. CDR1 and CDR2 from the germline V gene are KGHSH and LQKENI. The ends lost 3 bases at V and 3 bases at J; junction bases unmatched: 6.

The CDR3 DNA is TGTGCCTCACTTCGGGGGGGCCTCTACGAGCAGTACTTC. Translating gives CASLRGGLYEQYF. V is TRBV12-3 or TRBV12-4 and J is TRBJ2-7; 8 bases align to TRBD2. Trimming took 11 bases from V and 3 from J; bases not matched to a gene: 9. This CDR3 has 13 amino acids.

The chain employs TRBV3-1 (or the pseudogene TRBV3-2) and TRBJ2-5; TRBD1 is a possible D gene (6 bases). CDR3 length equals 12 residues. Trimming stripped 8 bases from V and 2 bases from J, with 9 bases between. Germline lookup yields CDR1 LGHDT and CDR2 YNNKEL (reference sequence). The CDR3 spells CASSRGQETQYF. CDR3 DNA: TGTGCCAGCTCTAGGGGGCAAGAGACCCAGTACTTC.

The genes are TRBV6-6 and TRBJ1-6; the D gene is possibly TRBD1 (5 bases). Trimming took 6 bases from V and 4 from J, leaving 25 bases between them. CDR1 is MNHNY, CDR2 SVGAGI, per germline (reference sequence). There are 19 residues in the CDR3. The CDR3 DNA follows: TGTGCCAGCAGACGATCGGGGGGACTCCGAGTCGGGTATAATTCACCCCTCCACTTT. It codes for CASRRSGGLRVGYNSPLHF.

J is TRBJ2-7 and V is TRBV7-9; D is ambiguous. Germline CDR1 reads SEHNR; CDR2 reads FQNEAQ (reference sequence). This CDR3 is 14 amino acids long. Trimming stripped 1 base from V and 0 bases from J, with 7 bases between. The chain's CDR3 is CASSLGFYSYEQYF. The CDR3 region has the DNA TGTGCCAGCAGCTTAGGATTCTACTCCTACGAGCAGTACTTC.

The chain has TRBV5-1 and TRBJ2-7; the match to TRBD2 covers 8 bases. The CDR3 sequence is 16 residues long. The germline V gene has CDR1 SGHRS and CDR2 YFSETQ. Losses at the gene ends were 0 bases for V and 3 bases for J; bases not matched to a gene: 8. The CDR3, as DNA: TGCGCCAGCAGCTTGGGACTAGCGTCTCCACACTACGAGCAGTACTTC. Its protein product is CASSLGLASPHYEQYF.

The rearrangement joins TRBV12-3 or TRBV12-4 to TRBJ1-5; the D is unclear. The CDR3 has 13 residues. The germline V and J ends were trimmed by 5 bases and 6 bases, with 11 bases remaining between them. The CDR3 DNA reads TGTGCCAGCAGTCCTCAGGTAACTCAGCCCCAGCATTTT. This encodes CASSPQVTQPQHF.

J is TRBJ1-3 and V is TRBV7-9, with 8 positions matching TRBD1. Germline values: CDR1 SEHNR, CDR2 FQNEAQ (reference sequence). Germline trimming cut 5 bases from V and 7 bases from J; bases unmatched to any gene: 7. This CDR3 region has 14 residues. The CDR3 here is CASSARQGFNTIYF. Written as DNA, the CDR3 is TGTGCCAGCAGCGCCCGACAGGGGTTCAACACCATATATTTT.

The V and J genes are TRBV3-1 (or the pseudogene TRBV3-2) and TRBJ2-3; D call uncertain. The CDR3 spans 15 residues. Germline V lookup: CDR1 LGHDT, CDR2 YNNKEL (reference sequence). Trimming cost V 4 bases and J 4 bases, with 15 bases left between them. The CDR3 spells CASSPASRPSDTQYF. In nucleotides, the CDR3 is TGTGCCAGCAGCCCCGCCTCGCGCCCTTCAGATACGCAGTATTTT.

This clone was seen a few times. The chain joins TRBV11-1 to TRBJ2-3, with a weak D call TRBD2 (5 bases). Trimming left V 4 bases short and J 2 bases short, with 7 bases between. Germline CDR1 is SGHAT and CDR2 is FQDESV (reference sequence). The CDR3 consists of 13 residues. Here the CDR3 DNA reads TGTGCCAGCAGCTGGACTTTCACAGATACGCAGTATTTT. This translates into CASSWTFTDTQYF.

The genes are TRBV24-1 and TRBJ1-6; no clear D gene. The CDR3 runs to 14 residues. V gave up 5 bases and J gave up 2 bases, with 6 bases separating them. Germline CDR1 KGHDR, CDR2 SFDVKD. Written as DNA, the CDR3 is TGTGCCACCAGTGGGGGAGCCTATAATTCACCCCTCCACTTT. This codes for CATSGGAYNSPLHF.

The chain employs TRBV5-1 and TRBJ2-2; a weak D match, TRBD1 (6 bases). CDR1 and CDR2 (germline): SGHRS, YFSETQ. The V gene lost 5 bases and the J gene lost 3 bases, with 14 bases spanning the gap. The length of the CDR3 is 15 residues. CDR3 bases: TGCGCCAGCAGTTTTACAGGGTCCGACACCGGGGAGCTGTTTTTT. This encodes CASSFTGSDTGELFF.

This chain connects TRBV7-6 to TRBJ2-1; D perhaps matches TRBD2 (5 bases). The V end was cut by 5 bases, the J end by 4 bases, with 18 bases between. Germline CDR1 is SGHVS and CDR2 is FNYEAQ. CDR3 length equals 16 residues. CDR3 DNA: TGTGCCAGCAGCCCCTTGAGCTCCGGGGTATACAATGAGCAGTTCTTC. Its protein is CASSPLSSGVYNEQFF.

This sequence joins TRBV6-4 and TRBJ2-1; 7 positions match TRBD2. V trimming: 2 bases; J trimming: 9 bases; junction bases outside the gene matches: 10. This CDR3 has 15 amino acids. Germline lookup yields CDR1 MRHNA and CDR2 SNTAGT. This chain's CDR3 is CASSDGSSGRLEQFF. As DNA, the CDR3 is TGTGCCAGCAGTGACGGGTCTAGCGGTCGACTTGAGCAGTTCTTC.

The chain combines TRBV7-6 with TRBJ1-1; D possibly corresponds to TRBD1 (6 bases). The V and J ends lost 3 bases and 5 bases respectively, with 10 bases between them. Germline-derived CDR1 and CDR2 are SGHVS and FNYEAQ. This CDR3 has 13 residues. Here the CDR3 DNA reads TGTGCCAGCAGCTTGGACAGTTTGACTGAAGCTTTCTTT. Protein: CASSLDSLTEAFF.

This clone came up many times. The chain links TRBV5-1 to TRBJ2-1; 9 nucleotides line up with TRBD2. CDR3 length equals 15 residues. With V trimmed by 0 bases and J by 7 bases, 5 bases remained unmatched. Germline V gives CDR1 SGHRS, CDR2 YFSETQ. This CDR3 is CASSLVASGANEQFF. The CDR3, as DNA: TGCGCCAGCAGCTTGGTAGCTAGCGGGGCGAATGAGCAGTTCTTC. Full variable domain (rest looked up from reference TRBV5-1 and TRBJ2-1): KAGVTQTPRYLIKTRGQQVTLSCSPISGHRSVSWYQQTPGQGLQFLFEYFSETQRNKGNFPGRFSGRQFSNSRSEMNVSTLELGDSALYLCASSLVASGANEQFFGPGTRLTVL.

The genes are TRBV3-1 (or the pseudogene TRBV3-2) and TRBJ1-4, with TRBD1 matching over 7 bases. The germline CDR1 and CDR2 sequences are LGHDT and YNNKEL (reference sequence). This CDR3 has 14 residues. V was pared by 1 base and J by 7 bases, with 3 bases of the junction left unmatched. The DNA for the CDR3 is TGTGCCAGCAGCCAAGTGAACAGGGGTGAAAAACTGTTTTTT. As protein: CASSQVNRGEKLFF.

V usage is TRBV6-5 and J usage is TRBJ1-3; TRBD1 agrees at 7 bases. CDR3 length equals 15 residues. Germline lookup yields CDR1 MNHEY and CDR2 SVGAGI. J was trimmed by 2 bases and V by 5 bases; bases with no gene match: 6. For the CDR3, the DNA is TGTGCCAGCAGTCCCCAGGGGGTGACTGGAAACACCATATATTTT. It is translated as CASSPQGVTGNTIYF.

The chain uses TRBV18 and TRBJ1-5; perhaps TRBD1 as D (6 bases). Trimming left V 6 bases short and J 1 base short, with 16 bases between. This CDR3 has 16 residues. CDR1 and CDR2 (germline): KGHSH, LQKENI. CDR3 bases: TGTGCCAGCTCCCCCCGGCGACAGGAGAGCAATCAGCCCCAGCATTTT. Amino acid sequence: CASSPRRQESNQPQHF.